This T cell receptor (beta chain) was obtained from a study of CD8 T cells in Susac syndrome. The CDR3 contains 16 residues. The V end lost 4 bases, the J end lost 5 bases, and 18 bases lay between the germline ends. CDR1 is MGHRA and CDR2 is YSYEKL in the germline V gene. RNA amounts of about 0.5 to 1 ug underwent reverse transcription with random hexamers. TCRdb redid the calling of the immunoSEQ multiplex PCR reads with MiXCR, one entry per CDR3 protein. The sample lists about 250,000 distinct CDR3 sequences; 85% to 95% were seen once. The V gene is TRBV4-1, the J gene TRBJ1-5, with D possibly TRBD1 on 5 matching bases. The receptor's source is a human donor with multiple sclerosis. Sequenced: CD4+ T cells from PBMCs. The CDR3 nucleotides are TGCGCCAGCAGCCCCGGGGACCCGAACTACCATCAGCCCCAGCATTTT. As protein: CASSPGDPNYHQPQHF.